Following are 20 T cell receptor beta chains from one sample sequenced in a study of blood T cell repertoires in COVID-19. Assay: immunoSEQ multiplex PCR; the TCRdb copy retains only in-frame clones and omits some. The data hold approximately 210,000 clones, with approximately 90% observed a single time. Input material: peripheral blood. The source of these receptors is a woman aged 35 to 49 with acute or convalescent COVID-19.

The chain employs TRBV5-1 and TRBJ1-6, with 8 bases fitting TRBD1. This CDR3 is 16 amino acids long. The germline V gene encodes CDR1 SGHRS and CDR2 YFSETQ. With V trimmed by 1 base and J by 7 bases, 7 bases remained unmatched. The CDR3 loop reads CASSLTGAGGNSPLHF. CDR3 sequence (DNA): TGCGCCAGCAGCTTGACCGGAGCAGGGGGCAATTCACCCCTCCACTTT.

The table lists this clone with a count of one. This chain uses TRBV5-1 with TRBJ1-4, with D unresolved. The CDR3 is 16 amino acids. Germline values: CDR1 SGHRS, CDR2 YFSETQ. Trimming took off 0 bases at V and 3 bases at J, with 12 bases between the two ends. CDR3 nucleotides: TGCGCCAGCAGCTTGGTAGCTCCCGGGGCTAATGAAAAACTGTTTTTT. Translated: CASSLVAPGANEKLFF. The whole variable domain, remainder taken from reference TRBV5-1 and TRBJ1-4, is KAGVTQTPRYLIKTRGQQVTLSCSPISGHRSVSWYQQTPGQGLQFLFEYFSETQRNKGNFPGRFSGRQFSNSRSEMNVSTLELGDSALYLCASSLVAPGANEKLFFGSGTQLSVL.

In the case of this clone: This specimen includes other DNA sequences encoding the same CDR3. CDR3 DNA sequence: TGTGCCAGCAGCTTACAGGGGGCTCAGCCCCAGCATTTT. Protein product: CASSLQGAQPQHF. The chain joins TRBV13 to TRBJ1-5; TRBD1 matches 8 bases. Germline CDR1 is PRHDT and CDR2 is FYEKMQ (reference sequence). The CDR3 is 13 residues long. Losses at the gene ends were 2 bases for V and 6 bases for J; bases not matched to a gene: 0.

V is TRBV4-1 and J is TRBJ2-2; 12 nucleotides align to TRBD2. Germline CDR1 and CDR2: MGHRA and YSYEKL. This CDR3 spans 15 amino acids. Unmatched junction bases numbered 3, after V lost 6 bases and J lost 4 bases. The CDR3, as DNA: TGCGCCAGCAGGCCTAGCGGGGGGGCCACCGGGGAGCTGTTTTTT. This codes for CASRPSGGATGELFF.

With respect to this clone: The sample contains more than one DNA sequence encoding this CDR3. The gene calls are TRBV5-6 and TRBJ1-2; 8 bases are a match to TRBD1. The V gene end was trimmed by 2 bases and the J gene end by 1 base; junction bases not matched to a gene: 1. The CDR3 runs to 14 residues. Germline lookup yields CDR1 SGHDT and CDR2 YYEEEE. CDR3 residues: CASSLQGVNYGYTF. In DNA, the CDR3 is TGTGCCAGCAGCTTACAGGGGGTTAACTATGGCTACACCTTC.

The chain uses TRBV4-2 and TRBJ2-5, with D possibly being TRBD2 (6 bases). The ends were cut back, 1 base at V and 3 bases at J, with 12 bases in the middle. The CDR3 contains 15 residues. Germline V CDR1 and CDR2: LGHNA, YNFKEQ. CDR3 in DNA: TGTGCCAGCAGCCAAGGAGCGGGTCGCAAAGAGACCCAGTACTTC. Translated: CASSQGAGRKETQYF.

The CDR3 DNA follows: TGTGCCAGCAGCGTAGGGGACAAAGAGACCCAGTACTTC. Its protein is CASSVGDKETQYF. This sequence joins TRBV9 and TRBJ2-5; weak D call: TRBD1 (6 bases). Trimming cost V 0 bases and J 3 bases, with 6 bases left between them. CDR1 SGDLS and CDR2 YYNGEE come from the germline V gene. This CDR3 contains 13 residues.

The chain carries TRBV19 and TRBJ1-5, with 9 nucleotides matching TRBD1. Trimming removed 8 bases from V and 4 bases from J; junction bases left unmatched: 6. CDR3 length equals 14 residues. The germline gives CDR1 LNHDA, CDR2 SQIVND (reference sequence). CDR3 region: CASAGQGLNQPQHF. The CDR3 coding sequence is TGTGCCAGTGCAGGACAGGGGTTGAATCAGCCCCAGCATTTT.

V and J are TRBV11-2 and TRBJ2-2, with TRBD2 matching 12 bases. Germline V gene data show CDR1 as SGHAT and CDR2 as FQNNGV. The CDR3 has 19 residues. The V and J ends lost 4 bases and 6 bases, in that order; junction bases with no gene match: 15. The CDR3 DNA follows: TGTGCCAGCAGCTCGACCGGCGGGCTACTAGCGGGGGGTTCCGGGGAGCTGTTTTTT. Amino acid sequence: CASSSTGGLLAGGSGELFF. The full variable domain, with the rest looked up from reference TRBV11-2 and TRBJ2-2, is EAGVAQSPRYKIIEKRQSVAFWCNPISGHATLYWYQQILGQGPKLLIQFQNNGVVDDSQLPKDRFSAERLKGVDSTLKIQPAKLEDSAVYLCASSSTGGLLAGGSGELFFGEGSRLTVL.

J is TRBJ2-3 and V is TRBV5-1, with 15 positions matching TRBD2. J was trimmed by 2 bases and V by 0 bases; bases with no gene match: 13. The CDR3 is 21 residues long. Germline CDR1 is SGHRS and CDR2 is YFSETQ. The DNA for the CDR3 is TGCGCCAGCAGCTTGGCACTAGGACTAGCGGGGGGGTCCCCGTCCACAGATACGCAGTATTTT. Translation: CASSLALGLAGGSPSTDTQYF. Based on the CDR3 plus reference TRBV5-1 and TRBJ2-3, the full variable domain is KAGVTQTPRYLIKTRGQQVTLSCSPISGHRSVSWYQQTPGQGLQFLFEYFSETQRNKGNFPGRFSGRQFSNSRSEMNVSTLELGDSALYLCASSLALGLAGGSPSTDTQYFGPGTRLTVL.

The rearrangement links TRBV19 to TRBJ2-3, with 8 bases fitting TRBD2. The V gene's germline CDR1 is LNHDA and CDR2 SQIVND (reference sequence). The CDR3 spans 17 residues. Unmatched junction bases numbered 6, after V lost 1 base and J lost 0 bases. The CDR3 bases are TGTGCCAGTAGTATAGTCGGGTTAGCGGGGAGCACAGATACGCAGTATTTT. Translated, it gives CASSIVGLAGSTDTQYF.

The J gene is TRBJ1-1, the V gene TRBV24-1, with TRBD1 matching over 9 bases. Unmatched junction bases numbered 2, after V lost 9 bases and J lost 7 bases. CDR3 length: 11 amino acids. The germline V gene has CDR1 KGHDR and CDR2 SFDVKD. The DNA of the CDR3 is TGTGCCACCTGGGGACAGGGTGAAGCTTTCTTT. It codes for CATWGQGEAFF.

CDR3 nucleotides: TGCGCCAGCAGCGATACCCCGGGGACTCAAGAGACCCAGTACTTC. This codes for CASSDTPGTQETQYF. The chain joins TRBV4-1 to TRBJ2-5; the D gene is possibly TRBD2 (6 bases). CDR3 size: 15 residues. Germline V gives CDR1 MGHRA, CDR2 YSYEKL. V was shortened by 5 bases and J by 2 bases, with 15 bases between the two germline ends.

The V gene is TRBV19, the J gene TRBJ2-2; 12 positions agree with TRBD2. J gave up 7 bases and V 5 bases, and 14 bases lay outside the gene matches. The CDR3 has 18 amino acids. Per the germline V gene, CDR1 is LNHDA and CDR2 is SQIVND (reference sequence). CDR3 region: CASSSEDRTSGVFGELFF. DNA for the CDR3: TGTGCCAGTAGTTCGGAGGATAGGACTAGCGGGGTTTTCGGGGAGCTGTTTTTT.

The chain carries TRBV5-5 and TRBJ2-5; 7 bases fit TRBD1. Per germline, CDR1 SGHKS and CDR2 YYEKEE (reference sequence). V shed 4 bases and J 2 bases; nucleotides not matched to a gene: 8. The CDR3 consists of 15 residues. CDR3 sequence reads: CASSPLDRRQETQYF. In DNA form, the CDR3 reads TGTGCCAGCAGCCCCCTGGACAGGAGACAAGAGACCCAGTACTTC.

This chain links TRBV7-7 with TRBJ1-2; 8 nucleotides match TRBD1. CDR3 length: 16 amino acids. V shed 5 bases, J shed 3 bases, and the junction held 11 bases outside the gene matches. Germline CDR1 is SSHAT and CDR2 is FNYEAQ (reference sequence). The CDR3 loop is CASSPQTGEKYYGYTF. CDR3 bases: TGTGCCAGCAGCCCCCAGACAGGGGAGAAGTACTATGGCTACACCTTC.

The chain carries TRBV7-2 and TRBJ1-6; weak D call: TRBD1 (6 bases). The CDR3 runs 16 residues. CDR1 is SGHTA, CDR2 FQGNSA, per germline. V dropped 0 bases and J dropped 6 bases, with 12 bases sitting between them. CDR3 residues: CASSLARGAGNSPLHF. DNA of the CDR3: TGTGCCAGCAGCTTAGCGCGGGGGGCTGGTAATTCACCCCTCCACTTT.

This chain joins TRBV25-1 and TRBJ2-2, with TRBD2 matching 12 bases. The ends lost 6 bases at V and 6 bases at J; junction bases unmatched: 2. Germline CDR1 reads MGHDK; CDR2 reads SYGVNS. The CDR3 is 14 residues long. CDR3 amino acids: CASRLAGGPGELFF. In DNA, the CDR3 is TGTGCCAGCAGGCTAGCGGGGGGGCCCGGGGAGCTGTTTTTT.

This chain connects TRBV6-1 to TRBJ1-2; TRBD1 agrees at 7 bases. The ends lost 3 bases at V and 8 bases at J; junction bases unmatched: 6. This CDR3 is built from 13 residues. The germline V gene encodes CDR1 MNHNS and CDR2 SASEGT. CDR3 protein: CASSEDRTGGYTF. The CDR3 DNA sequence: TGTGCCAGCAGTGAGGACAGGACGGGGGGCTACACCTTC.

The chain uses TRBV11-2 and TRBJ1-1; the match to TRBD1 covers 8 bases. Germline V gene sequence: CDR1 SGHAT, CDR2 FQNNGV. Trimming cost V 1 base and J 3 bases; bases outside gene matches: 7. This CDR3 has 16 residues. DNA for the CDR3: TGTGCCAGCAGCTTAGTTAGGACAGGGTGGTACACTGAAGCTTTCTTT. This codes for CASSLVRTGWYTEAFF. Looking up the rest from reference TRBV11-2 and TRBJ1-1 gives the full variable domain: EAGVAQSPRYKIIEKRQSVAFWCNPISGHATLYWYQQILGQGPKLLIQFQNNGVVDDSQLPKDRFSAERLKGVDSTLKIQPAKLEDSAVYLCASSLVRTGWYTEAFFGQGTRLTVV.